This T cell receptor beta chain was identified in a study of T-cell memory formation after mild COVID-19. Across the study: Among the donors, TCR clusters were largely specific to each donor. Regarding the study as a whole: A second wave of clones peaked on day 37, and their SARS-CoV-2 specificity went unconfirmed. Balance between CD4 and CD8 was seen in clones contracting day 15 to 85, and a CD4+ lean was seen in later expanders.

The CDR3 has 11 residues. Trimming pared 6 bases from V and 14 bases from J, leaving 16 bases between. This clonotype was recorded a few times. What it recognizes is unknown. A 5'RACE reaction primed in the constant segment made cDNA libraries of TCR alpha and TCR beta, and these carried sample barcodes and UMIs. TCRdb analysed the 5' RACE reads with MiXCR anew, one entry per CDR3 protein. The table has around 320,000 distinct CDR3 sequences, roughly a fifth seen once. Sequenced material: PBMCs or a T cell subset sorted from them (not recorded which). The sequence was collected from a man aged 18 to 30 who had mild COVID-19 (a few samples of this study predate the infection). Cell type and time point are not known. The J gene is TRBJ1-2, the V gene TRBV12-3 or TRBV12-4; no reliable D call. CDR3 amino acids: CASSSYISRTF. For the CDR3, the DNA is TGTGCCAGCAGCTCTTACATTTCGAGGACCTTC.